A selection of T cell receptor beta chains follows, all from one sample in a study of T cell responses to AZD1222 COVID-19 vaccine. Some clones are missing from TCRdb's copy, which holds only in-frame ones; the method was immunoSEQ multiplex PCR. This repertoire shows just under 80,000 clones, approximately 92% found once; its top ten account for roughly 5%. The sequencing used peripheral blood, collected 28 days after the second AZD1222 dose. The receptors shown here come from an adult who received the AZD1222 COVID-19 vaccine. CDR3s include the opening cysteine and the closing phenylalanine or tryptophan. D genes are given only for firm matches. Clone size is shown for a subset of rows, as once, few, many or a class of expanded clone.

V	size	J	D	CDR3	DNA
TRBV30	NA	TRBJ1-6	NA	CAWTFRGVTNSPLHF	TGTGCCTGGACCTTCCGGGGAGTTACCAATTCACCCCTCCACTTT
TRBV25-1	once	TRBJ1-2	NA	CASSEGTDNYGYTF	TGTGCCAGCAGTGAAGGGACCGACAACTATGGCTACACCTTC
TRBV19	once	TRBJ1-2	NA	CARPTGNGGYTF	TGTGCCAGACCCACAGGGAACGGAGGCTACACCTTC
TRBV20-1	NA	TRBJ2-2	NA	CSASSMENTGELFF	TGCAGTGCTAGTTCTATGGAGAACACCGGGGAGCTGTTTTTT
TRBV5-1	NA	TRBJ1-2	NA	CASSLAGDYGYTF	TGCGCCAGCAGCTTGGCAGGCGACTATGGCTACACCTTC
TRBV7-6	NA	TRBJ1-1	NA	CASSLDREEAFF	TGTGCCAGCAGCTTAGATAGGGAGGAAGCTTTCTTT
TRBV5-4	NA	TRBJ2-1	NA	CASSLEASTGEQFF	TGTGCCAGCAGCTTGGAGGCTAGCACAGGTGAGCAGTTCTTC
TRBV15	NA	TRBJ2-5	TRBD2	CATSRDPSGIETQYF	TGTGCCACCAGCAGAGACCCTAGCGGGATTGAGACCCAGTACTTC
TRBV4-1	NA	TRBJ2-7	NA	CASSQRVDNEQYF	TGCGCCAGCAGCCAAAGAGTGGATAACGAGCAGTACTTC
TRBV5-4	NA	TRBJ2-1	TRBD2	CASSPGTSSYNEQFF	TGTGCCAGCAGCCCTGGGACTAGCTCCTACAATGAGCAGTTCTTC
TRBV6-1	NA	TRBJ2-7	NA	CASSEAQVRYEQYF	TGTGCCAGCAGTGAAGCGCAGGTCCGCTACGAGCAGTACTTC
TRBV3-1/TRBV3-2	NA	TRBJ2-5	NA	CASSPRALRGETQYF	TGTGCCAGCAGCCCGCGGGCCCTACGAGGGGAGACCCAGTACTTC
TRBV18	once	TRBJ1-1	NA	CASSRAGQNTEAFF	TGTGCCAGCTCGCGTGCGGGACAGAACACTGAAGCTTTCTTT
TRBV6-5	NA	TRBJ2-5	NA	CASSYSDGAGETQYF	TGTGCCAGCAGTTACTCGGACGGGGCAGGAGAGACCCAGTACTTC
TRBV19	NA	TRBJ1-5	NA	CASSTWAERGYQPQHF	TGTGCCAGTAGTACTTGGGCCGAACGAGGGTATCAGCCCCAGCATTTT
TRBV2	NA	TRBJ1-5	NA	CASRGNLIPRESSFRPQHF	TGTGCCAGCAGAGGAAACTTAATACCCAGGGAGTCCTCTTTTCGGCCCCAGCATTTT
TRBV18	NA	TRBJ1-4	TRBD1	CASSFGQGAPEKLFF	TGTGCCAGCTCTTTCGGACAGGGGGCCCCGGAAAAACTGTTTTTT
TRBV13	NA	TRBJ2-5	NA	CASGEVSQETQYF	TGTGCCAGCGGGGAGGTGTCACAAGAGACCCAGTACTTC
TRBV4-1	NA	TRBJ1-6	NA	CASSQATGGRGFSPLHF	TGCGCCAGCAGCCAAGCAACAGGAGGCAGGGGATTTTCACCCCTCCACTTT
TRBV30	NA	TRBJ1-1	TRBD1	CAWSKKGQMTNTEAFF	TGTGCCTGGAGTAAAAAGGGACAGATGACAAACACTGAAGCTTTCTTT
TRBV19	once	TRBJ1-5	NA	CASRQPNQPQHF	TGTGCCAGTCGACAGCCCAATCAGCCCCAGCATTTT
TRBV6-2/TRBV6-3	NA	TRBJ1-6	TRBD1	CASSDRRGGYNSPLHF	TGTGCCAGCAGCGACCGCAGGGGGGGATATAATTCACCCCTCCACTTT
TRBV7-6	NA	TRBJ2-7	NA	CASSLSGGSYEQYF	TGTGCCAGCAGCCTCTCCGGGGGCTCCTACGAGCAGTACTTC
TRBV9	NA	TRBJ2-3	NA	CASSPIVEITDTQYF	TGTGCCAGCAGCCCCATTGTGGAGATCACAGATACGCAGTATTTT
TRBV6-5	few	TRBJ1-1	NA	CASSPDRPMNTEAFF	TGTGCCAGCAGTCCCGACAGACCCATGAACACTGAAGCTTTCTTT
TRBV7-8	NA	TRBJ2-7	TRBD1	CASSLPGQGYEQYF	TGTGCCAGCAGCTTACCCGGACAGGGCTACGAGCAGTACTTC
TRBV18	NA	TRBJ1-1	TRBD1	CASSLGQGGGTEAFF	TGTGCCAGCTCCCTTGGACAGGGCGGAGGGACTGAAGCTTTCTTT
TRBV21-1	NA	TRBJ2-1	NA	CASSLSGQNDYNEQFF	TGTGCCAGCAGCCTCTCCGGACAGAATGATTACAATGAGCAGTTCTTC
TRBV11-2	NA	TRBJ2-3	NA	CASSLGGGSSTDTQYF	TGTGCCAGCAGCTTAGGAGGAGGATCTAGCACAGATACGCAGTATTTT
TRBV18	NA	TRBJ2-3	TRBD2	CASHRTSGRTDTQYF	TGTGCCAGCCATAGGACTAGCGGGAGAACAGATACGCAGTATTTT
TRBV7-9	NA	TRBJ1-2	NA	CASSLAVRGYTF	TGTGCCAGCAGCTTAGCAGTGCGTGGCTACACCTTC
TRBV24-1	NA	TRBJ1-2	NA	CATSDGQTSNYGYTF	TGTGCCACCAGTGATGGGCAAACCTCTAACTATGGCTACACCTTC
TRBV6-2/TRBV6-3	NA	TRBJ1-5	NA	CASSYPLRGWDQPQHF	TGTGCCAGCAGTTATCCGTTGAGGGGGTGGGATCAGCCCCAGCATTTT
TRBV19	NA	TRBJ2-1	TRBD1	CASSTGGSSYNEQFF	TGTGCCAGTAGTACAGGGGGAAGCTCCTACAATGAGCAGTTCTTC
TRBV9	NA	TRBJ2-5	TRBD2	CASSPRLAETSSAQYF	TGTGCCAGCAGCCCCCGACTAGCGGAAACCTCAAGTGCCCAGTACTTC
TRBV30	NA	TRBJ1-1	NA	CAWSGWNTEAFF	TGTGCCTGGAGTGGGTGGAACACTGAAGCTTTCTTT
TRBV7-6	once	TRBJ1-4	NA	CASSLGGGYPNEKLFF	TGTGCCAGCAGCTTAGGCGGGGGATATCCTAATGAAAAACTGTTTTTT